A selection of T cell receptor beta chains follows, all from one sample in a study of blood T cell repertoires in COVID-19. The assay was immunoSEQ multiplex PCR, and TCRdb's table has in-frame clones only and misses some. The sample has hundreds of thousands of clones, roughly 86% seen once. The sequenced material came from peripheral blood. Receptors originate from a man aged 65 to 85 with acute or convalescent COVID-19. The CDR3 runs from the conserved cysteine through the conserved F or W. D genes are given only for firm matches. Clone size appears in some rows only: once, few, many, or a class for an expanded clone.

TRBV5-1	TRBJ2-2	.	.	CASSPKVMGSSNTGELFF	TGCGCCAGCAGCCCGAAGGTGATGGGGAGCTCGAACACCGGGGAGCTGTTTTTT
TRBV2	TRBJ2-1	.	.	CASSENPAGLDNEQFF	TGTGCCAGCAGTGAAAACCCAGCGGGTCTTGACAATGAGCAGTTCTTC
TRBV6-5	TRBJ2-1	.	few	CASSYSASSNEQFF	TGTGCCAGCAGTTACTCGGCTTCCTCCAATGAGCAGTTCTTC
TRBV7-2	TRBJ1-2	.	.	CASSFDILNYGYTF	TGTGCCAGCAGCTTCGACATACTTAACTATGGCTACACCTTC
TRBV4-3	TRBJ1-1	.	few	CASSQDRNTEAFF	TGCGCCAGCAGCCAAGATCGGAACACTGAAGCTTTCTTT
TRBV24-1	TRBJ1-1	.	once	CATSERTDTEAFF	TGTGCCACCAGTGAGCGGACAGACACTGAAGCTTTCTTT
TRBV5-6	TRBJ2-3	.	.	CASSFSWGRTDTQYF	TGTGCCAGCAGCTTTAGTTGGGGGCGCACAGATACGCAGTATTTT
TRBV21-1	TRBJ1-5	.	few	CASSKGQVNNQPQHF	TGTGCCAGCAGCAAGGGACAGGTGAACAATCAGCCCCAGCATTTT
TRBV7-2	TRBJ2-4	TRBD2	once	CASSLIAGGPGKNIQYF	TGTGCCAGCAGCCTCATAGCGGGGGGGCCGGGCAAAAACATTCAGTACTTC
TRBV5-4	TRBJ2-5	TRBD1	.	CASSSGQGNQETQYF	TGTGCCAGCAGCTCTGGACAGGGGAATCAAGAGACCCAGTACTTC
TRBV19	TRBJ1-1	.	.	CASSIDLEAQAFF	TGTGCCAGTAGTATAGATCTTGAAGCACAAGCTTTCTTT
TRBV19	TRBJ2-1	TRBD2	.	CASSREGFSYNEQFF	TGTGCCAGTAGTCGGGAGGGATTCTCCTACAATGAGCAGTTCTTC
TRBV10-3	TRBJ1-5	.	.	CAISERGSGDQPQHF	TGTGCCATCAGTGAGCGAGGGTCCGGGGATCAGCCCCAGCATTTT
TRBV5-4	TRBJ1-1	.	.	CASSSQTNRASEAFF	TGTGCCAGCAGCTCACAAACTAACAGGGCGTCTGAAGCTTTCTTT
TRBV18	TRBJ2-5	.	.	CASSPTNEETQYF	TGTGCCAGCTCACCAACTAATGAAGAGACCCAGTACTTC
TRBV5-6	TRBJ1-5	.	.	CASSLWAQPQHF	TGTGCCAGCAGCTTGTGGGCTCAGCCCCAGCATTTT
TRBV5-8	TRBJ1-2	.	.	CASSTYRYGYTF	TGTGCCAGCAGCACATACAGATATGGCTACACCTTC
TRBV19	TRBJ1-4	.	.	CASKKGATNEKLFF	TGTGCCAGTAAAAAGGGAGCAACTAATGAAAAACTGTTTTTT
TRBV28	TRBJ2-2	.	.	CASSLSRRDTGELFF	TGTGCCAGCAGCCTTTCCCGACGGGACACCGGGGAGCTGTTTTTT
TRBV19	TRBJ1-5	.	.	CASSILEGQPQHF	TGTGCCAGTAGTATCCTGGAGGGTCAGCCCCAGCATTTT
TRBV19	TRBJ2-1	.	.	CASSMRTQTGLGPNEQFF	TGTGCCAGTAGTATGAGGACTCAGACGGGCCTCGGGCCCAATGAGCAGTTCTTC
TRBV10-3	TRBJ1-5	TRBD1	.	CAISAFQGGNQPQHF	TGTGCCATCAGTGCGTTTCAGGGGGGTAATCAGCCCCAGCATTTT
TRBV5-1	TRBJ2-5	.	.	CASSSGLRETQYF	TGCGCCAGCAGCTCTGGGCTCCGGGAGACCCAGTACTTC
TRBV6-5	TRBJ2-3	.	once	CASIVGLQGPQYF	TGTGCCAGCATCGTGGGACTACAGGGCCCGCAGTATTTT
TRBV5-1	TRBJ2-7	.	.	CASSLNGGYEQYF	TGCGCCAGCAGCTTAAACGGGGGCTACGAGCAGTACTTC
TRBV4-3	TRBJ2-3	TRBD2	.	CASSQDRLAGADTQYF	TGCGCCAGCAGCCAAGATCGGTTAGCGGGGGCAGATACGCAGTATTTT
TRBV6-5	TRBJ2-3	.	few	CASSRGFSSTDTQYF	TGTGCCAGCAGTAGGGGATTCTCTAGCACAGATACGCAGTATTTT
TRBV29-1	TRBJ2-3	.	few	CSVDSSSTDTQYF	TGCAGCGTTGACAGTTCAAGCACAGATACGCAGTATTTT
TRBV9	TRBJ2-2	.	.	CASNVGSVDTGELFF	TGTGCCAGCAACGTCGGCAGCGTTGACACCGGGGAGCTGTTTTTT
TRBV5-1	TRBJ1-4	.	.	CASSSTGINEKLFF	TGCGCCAGCAGCTCCACAGGGATAAATGAAAAACTGTTTTTT
TRBV9	TRBJ2-7	.	.	CASSVDWGAYEQYF	TGTGCCAGCAGCGTAGATTGGGGGGCCTACGAGCAGTACTTC
TRBV19	TRBJ2-3	.	.	CASSIIGGITDTQYF	TGTGCCAGTAGTATAATTGGCGGGATCACAGATACGCAGTATTTT
TRBV6-1	TRBJ2-1	.	once	CASSERSANEQFF	TGTGCCAGCAGTGAAAGAAGCGCGAATGAGCAGTTCTTC
TRBV7-2	TRBJ1-1	.	.	CASIVADLNTEAFF	TGTGCCAGCATTGTAGCAGACTTGAACACTGAAGCTTTCTTT
TRBV5-1	TRBJ1-1	TRBD1	.	CASSTHQGARTEAFF	TGCGCCAGCAGCACCCACCAGGGGGCGCGCACTGAAGCTTTCTTT
TRBV5-6	TRBJ1-5	.	.	CASSSSYSNQPQHF	TGTGCCAGCAGCTCTAGCTATAGCAATCAGCCCCAGCATTTT
TRBV5-5	TRBJ1-4	.	.	CASSETVLTNEKLFF	TGTGCCAGCAGCGAGACAGTTCTAACTAATGAAAAACTGTTTTTT
TRBV5-1	TRBJ2-1	TRBD2	once	CASSGPTSGAEQFF	TGCGCCAGCAGCGGTCCCACTAGCGGGGCAGAGCAGTTCTTC
TRBV19	TRBJ1-5	.	.	CASNPRNSNQPQHF	TGTGCCAGTAATCCCAGGAATAGCAATCAGCCCCAGCATTTT
TRBV12-3/TRBV12-4	TRBJ2-5	.	.	CASSLPGQETQYF	TGTGCCAGCAGTTTACCAGGTCAAGAGACCCAGTACTTC
TRBV19	TRBJ1-2	TRBD1	.	CASSTATGNGYTF	TGTGCCAGTAGTACCGCGACAGGGAATGGCTACACCTTC
TRBV28	TRBJ1-3	.	.	CASSKMTGLSGNTIYF	TGTGCCAGCAGCAAAATGACAGGCCTCTCTGGAAACACCATATATTTT
TRBV5-1	TRBJ2-5	TRBD2	once	CASRATAGGGRETQYF	TGCGCCAGCCGGGCAACAGCGGGAGGAGGGAGGGAGACCCAGTACTTC
TRBV19	TRBJ2-1	TRBD1	.	CASRKQGLTNEQFF	TGTGCCAGTAGAAAACAGGGGCTAACCAATGAGCAGTTCTTC
TRBV28	TRBJ1-2	.	.	CASSLRVGGTAYGYTF	TGTGCCAGCAGTTTAAGGGTGGGGGGAACGGCCTATGGCTACACCTTC
TRBV6-2/TRBV6-3	TRBJ2-1	TRBD2	.	CASSYSRLAGGSGNEQFF	TGTGCCAGCAGTTACTCGAGACTAGCGGGAGGATCGGGAAATGAGCAGTTCTTC
TRBV6-1	TRBJ2-1	TRBD1	.	CASSGRGGANYNEQFF	TGTGCCAGCAGTGGAAGAGGGGGCGCGAATTACAATGAGCAGTTCTTC
TRBV7-2	TRBJ1-1	.	.	CASSLTPGFVTEAFF	TGTGCCAGCAGCTTAACTCCAGGTTTCGTCACTGAAGCTTTCTTT
TRBV7-3	TRBJ2-3	.	.	CASSLGGPQDTQYF	TGTGCCAGCAGTTTAGGCGGGCCCCAGGATACGCAGTATTTT
TRBV4-1	TRBJ1-4	.	.	CASSPGLGKLFF	TGCGCCAGCAGCCCCGGGTTAGGAAAACTGTTTTTT
TRBV11-2	TRBJ2-1	TRBD2	.	CASSFSLAGSYNEQFF	TGTGCCAGCAGCTTCTCCCTAGCGGGATCCTACAATGAGCAGTTCTTC
TRBV24-1	TRBJ2-1	TRBD1	.	CATSAGTGSREQFF	TGTGCCACCAGTGCCGGGACAGGGTCTCGCGAGCAGTTCTTC
TRBV5-1	TRBJ2-7	.	.	CASSERSGYEQYF	TGCGCCAGCAGCGAGAGGTCGGGCTACGAGCAGTACTTC
TRBV5-6	TRBJ1-2	.	.	CASSLDQLVGYTF	TGTGCCAGCAGCTTGGATCAGTTGGTCGGCTACACCTTC
TRBV12-3/TRBV12-4	TRBJ2-7	.	.	CASSDPGYEQYF	TGTGCCAGCAGTGACCCGGGGTACGAGCAGTACTTC
TRBV5-1	TRBJ2-1	.	.	CASSFQGGTYNEQFF	TGCGCCAGCAGCTTCCAGGGGGGAACCTACAATGAGCAGTTCTTC
TRBV4-3	TRBJ1-1	TRBD1	.	CASREQGAIEAFF	TGCGCCAGCAGGGAGCAGGGGGCTATTGAAGCTTTCTTT